Below are 17 T cell receptor beta chains sequenced from a single sample in a study of T cells after yellow fever vaccination. One entry per CDR3 protein, called by TCRdb with MiXCR from the 5' RACE reads. The sample lists 450,000 to 550,000 distinct CDR3 sequences; 21% were seen once. This specimen consisted of PBMCs, obtained roughly 20 days after the first yellow fever vaccination. The receptors here all came from a young man who received the YFV17D yellow fever vaccine.

The chain links TRBV7-2 to TRBJ1-1; a possible D gene is TRBD1 (5 bases). V dropped 6 bases and J dropped 4 bases, with 18 bases sitting between them. This CDR3 has 15 amino acids. The germline CDR1 and CDR2 sequences are SGHTA and FQGNSA. The CDR3 bases are TGTGCCAGCAGGACCTGGGCAGGGTTCGCCACTGAAGCTTTCTTT. Translation: CASRTWAGFATEAFF.

The chain is built from TRBV7-2 and TRBJ2-3, with 11 bases identical to TRBD2. Germline V gene data show CDR1 as SGHTA and CDR2 as FQGNSA. J lost 5 bases, V lost 1 base, and 5 bases had no gene match. The CDR3 is 16 residues long. The CDR3 reads CASSLVGTSGLDTQYF. In DNA form, the CDR3 reads TGTGCCAGCAGCTTAGTCGGGACTAGCGGATTAGATACGCAGTATTTT.

This clonotype was detected only a few times. This sequence joins TRBV28 and TRBJ2-7; tentative D call: TRBD2 (7 bases). Looked up from germline, CDR1 is MDHEN and CDR2 is SYDVKM. V lost 5 bases and J 4 bases, leaving 12 bases between the germline ends. CDR3 size: 13 residues. The CDR3 loop reads CASSGGGRYEQYV. The CDR3 nucleotides are TGTGCCAGCAGTGGGGGGGGGCGGTACGAGCAGTACGTC.

The chain couples TRBV6-2 or TRBV6-3 to TRBJ1-1; perhaps TRBD1 as D (6 bases). V was pared by 6 bases and J by 2 bases, with 10 bases between. Germline V gene data show CDR1 as MNHEY and CDR2 as SVGEGT. The CDR3 totals 13 residues. The DNA of the CDR3 is TGTGCCAGCAGATGGACAGTTAACACTGAAGCTTTCTTT. Protein: CASRWTVNTEAFF.

This sequence joins TRBV27 and TRBJ2-2; 10 bases line up with TRBD1. The CDR3 loop spans 15 amino acids. The V segment lost 8 bases and the J segment 5 bases; nucleotides outside the gene matches: 8. Germline V gene sequence: CDR1 MNHEY, CDR2 SMNVEV (reference sequence). The CDR3 bases are TGTGCCAGCCAACCGACGGGACAGGGGACCGGGGAGCTGTTTTTT. Encoded protein: CASQPTGQGTGELFF.

There are a few counts of this clonotype. V gene TRBV4-2 combines with J gene TRBJ1-2; D is possibly TRBD1 (6 bases). This CDR3 spans 17 amino acids. Per the germline V gene, CDR1 is LGHNA and CDR2 is YNFKEQ. Trimming cost V 6 bases and J 1 base, with 21 bases left between them. The CDR3 sequence is CASRGGGRGRINYGYTF. For the CDR3, the DNA is TGTGCCAGCAGAGGGGGGGGGAGGGGACGAATTAACTATGGCTACACCTTC.

Only a few counts were recorded for this clonotype. The V call is TRBV5-1, the J call TRBJ2-3, with D perhaps TRBD2 (6 bases). The CDR3 consists of 15 residues. V dropped 2 bases and J dropped 1 base, with 11 bases sitting between them. Germline V gene sequence: CDR1 SGHRS, CDR2 YFSETQ. CDR3 sequence (DNA): TGCGCCAGCAGCTTTGGGAGGATGGGCACAGATACGCAGTATTTT. Residues: CASSFGRMGTDTQYF.

The chain employs TRBV19 and TRBJ1-3; 11 bases agree with TRBD1. Germline loops: CDR1 LNHDA, CDR2 SQIVND (reference sequence). V lost 10 bases, J lost 8 bases, and 7 bases stayed unmatched. This CDR3 spans 13 amino acids. The CDR3 nucleotides read TGTGCCACCGGGACAGGGGGAATTGACACCATATATTTT. Protein: CATGTGGIDTIYF.

This clonotype was found a few times. The chain links TRBV10-3 to TRBJ1-1, with a weak D call TRBD1 (6 bases). Germline V CDR1 and CDR2: ENHRY, SYGVKD. V lost 7 bases to trimming and J lost 0 bases, with 12 bases between them. The CDR3 sequence is 14 residues long. The CDR3 here is CAITRRGMNTEAFF. CDR3 nucleotides: TGTGCCATCACCCGGAGGGGGATGAACACTGAAGCTTTCTTT.

The DNA for the CDR3 is TGTGCCAGCAGTTTAACATCAGGCGCGGGCCCCGGGGAGCTGTTTTTT. Translation gives CASSLTSGAGPGELFF. The genes are TRBV28 and TRBJ2-2; possibly TRBD2 for D (5 bases). CDR3 size: 16 residues. V dropped 2 bases and J dropped 6 bases, with 16 bases sitting between them. Germline lookup yields CDR1 MDHEN and CDR2 SYDVKM.

This clonotype has more than one count but fewer than ten. CDR3 protein: CASSSGQDVNYGYTF. CDR3 bases: TGTGCCAGCAGCTCTGGACAGGATGTGAACTATGGCTACACCTTC. The chain has TRBV7-9 and TRBJ1-2; 7 bases fit TRBD1. The germline gives CDR1 SEHNR, CDR2 FQNEAQ (reference sequence). This CDR3 has 15 amino acids. V lost 4 bases and J lost 2; bases outside the gene matches: 7.

This clonotype was counted only a few times. The rearrangement links TRBV28 to TRBJ1-2; no clear D. This CDR3 region has 13 residues. Trimming pared 5 bases from V and 2 bases from J, leaving 9 bases between. Germline lookup yields CDR1 MDHEN and CDR2 SYDVKM. The CDR3 coding sequence is TGTGCCAGCAGTCCTCAGATAAACTATGGCTACACCTTC. This gives the protein CASSPQINYGYTF.

The sample holds a few counts of this clonotype. Here the CDR3 DNA reads TGTGCCAGCAGGGTGGGGTTGGGAAACATTCAGTACTTC. Translating it yields CASRVGLGNIQYF. This sequence joins TRBV6-6 and TRBJ2-4; D unclear. The germline V gene encodes CDR1 MNHNY and CDR2 SVGAGI (reference sequence). The CDR3 is made up of 13 amino acids. V was cut by 6 bases and J by 6 bases, with 12 bases left in between.

This chain connects TRBV20-1 to TRBJ1-2; D call uncertain. In germline, CDR1 is DFQATT, CDR2 SNEGSKA (reference sequence). CDR3 size: 10 residues. V lost 3 bases and J 1 base, leaving 0 bases between the germline ends. The DNA for the CDR3 is TGCAGTGCTAGTAACTATGGCTACACCTTC. It yields the protein CSASNYGYTF.

This clonotype was observed a few times. This rearrangement joins TRBV4-1 to TRBJ2-5; D might be TRBD1 (7 bases). V was trimmed by 0 bases and J by 1 base, leaving 15 bases between them. This CDR3 contains 17 residues. Looked up from germline, CDR1 is MGHRA and CDR2 is YSYEKL. The CDR3 loop reads CASSQEWQGGSQETQYF. The CDR3 DNA is TGCGCCAGCAGCCAAGAATGGCAGGGGGGAAGCCAAGAGACCCAGTACTTC.

This clonotype was seen only a few times. The rearrangement uses TRBV6-1 and TRBJ2-7; possible D gene TRBD2, 5 bases. CDR3 length equals 14 residues. V was cut by 4 bases and J by 1 base, with 11 bases left in between. From germline, CDR1 is MNHNS and CDR2 SASEGT. For the CDR3, the DNA is TGTGCCAGCAGTGTCGCGGGCGGGTCCTACGAGCAGTACTTC. Translation: CASSVAGGSYEQYF.

This clonotype was counted between two and nine times. In nucleotides, the CDR3 is TGTGCCATCACCAGAACTACAGGGGCTTCCACAGATACGCAGTATTTT. Residues: CAITRTTGASTDTQYF. V usage is TRBV10-3 and J usage is TRBJ2-3; 7 nucleotides agree with TRBD1. Germline V gene sequence: CDR1 ENHRY, CDR2 SYGVKD. V gave up 7 bases and J gave up 2 bases; unmatched junction bases: 12. The CDR3 sequence is 16 residues long.